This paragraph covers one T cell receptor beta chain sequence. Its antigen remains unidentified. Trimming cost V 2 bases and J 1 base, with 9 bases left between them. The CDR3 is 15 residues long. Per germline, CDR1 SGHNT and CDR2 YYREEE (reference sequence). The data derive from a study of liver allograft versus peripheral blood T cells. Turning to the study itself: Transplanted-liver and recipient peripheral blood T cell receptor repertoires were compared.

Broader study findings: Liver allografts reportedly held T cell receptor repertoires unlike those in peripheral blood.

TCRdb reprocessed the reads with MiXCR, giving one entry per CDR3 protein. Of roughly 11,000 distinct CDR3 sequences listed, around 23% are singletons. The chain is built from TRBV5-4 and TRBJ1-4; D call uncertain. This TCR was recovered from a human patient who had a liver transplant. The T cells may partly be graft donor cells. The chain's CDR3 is CASSLGRGTNEKLFF. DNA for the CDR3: TGTGCCAGCAGCTTAGGACGGGGAACTAATGAAAAACTGTTTTTT.